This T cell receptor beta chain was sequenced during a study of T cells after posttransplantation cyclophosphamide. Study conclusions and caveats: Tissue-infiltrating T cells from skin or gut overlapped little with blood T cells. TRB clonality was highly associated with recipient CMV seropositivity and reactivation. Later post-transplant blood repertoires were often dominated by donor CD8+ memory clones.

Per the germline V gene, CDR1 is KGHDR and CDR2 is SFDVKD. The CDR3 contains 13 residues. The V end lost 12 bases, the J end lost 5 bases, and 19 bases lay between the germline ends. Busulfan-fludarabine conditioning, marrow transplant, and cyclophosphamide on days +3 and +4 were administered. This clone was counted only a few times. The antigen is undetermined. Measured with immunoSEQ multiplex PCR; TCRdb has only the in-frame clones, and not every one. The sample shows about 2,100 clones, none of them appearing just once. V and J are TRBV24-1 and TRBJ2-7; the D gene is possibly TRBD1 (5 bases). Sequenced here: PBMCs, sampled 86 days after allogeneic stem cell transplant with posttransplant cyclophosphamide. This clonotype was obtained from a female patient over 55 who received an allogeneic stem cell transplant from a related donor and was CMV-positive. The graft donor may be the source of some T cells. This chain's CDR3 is CAPPARVIHEQYF. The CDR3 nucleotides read TGTGCCCCCCCCGCCAGGGTAATCCACGAGCAGTACTTC.